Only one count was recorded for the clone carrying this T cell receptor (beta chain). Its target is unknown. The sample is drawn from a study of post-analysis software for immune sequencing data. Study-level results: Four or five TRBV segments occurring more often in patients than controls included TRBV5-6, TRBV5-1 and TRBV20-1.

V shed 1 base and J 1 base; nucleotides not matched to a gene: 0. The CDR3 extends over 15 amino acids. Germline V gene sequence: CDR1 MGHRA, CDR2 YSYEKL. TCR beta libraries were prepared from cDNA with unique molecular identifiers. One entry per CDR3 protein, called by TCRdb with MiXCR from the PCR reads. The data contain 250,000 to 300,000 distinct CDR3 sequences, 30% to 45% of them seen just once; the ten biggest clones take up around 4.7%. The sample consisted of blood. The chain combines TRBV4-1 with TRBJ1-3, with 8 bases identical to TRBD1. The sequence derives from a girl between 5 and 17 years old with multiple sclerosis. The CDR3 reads CASSQGTGSGNTIYF. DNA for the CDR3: TGCGCCAGCAGCCAAGGGACAGGGTCTGGAAACACCATATATTTT.